Each of the 20 T cell receptor beta chains below was sequenced from the same sample in a study of shared clonotypes between healthy human individuals. Sequencing used immunoSEQ multiplex PCR; TCRdb keeps in-frame clones, though not all of them. The table shows about 2.4 million clones, with over 85% occurring only once. The sequencing sample was made of naive CD4+ T cells sorted from blood. Subset specified: CD45RA+ positively selected. The receptors derive from a man aged 18 to 30 in good health.

The rearrangement links TRBV6-5 to TRBJ1-2, with D perhaps matching TRBD1 (6 bases). Germline CDR1 reads MNHEY; CDR2 reads SVGAGI. V dropped 0 bases and J dropped 8 bases, with 16 bases sitting between them. The CDR3 contains 15 residues. This CDR3 reads CASSYSMSTGGGYTF. DNA for the CDR3: TGTGCCAGCAGTTACTCGATGTCCACCGGGGGCGGCTACACCTTC.

The J gene is TRBJ2-3, the V gene TRBV25-1; no definite D call. Per the germline V gene, CDR1 is MGHDK and CDR2 is SYGVNS. The CDR3 sequence is 13 residues long. V lost 5 bases to trimming and J lost 5 bases, with 11 bases between them. Here the CDR3 DNA reads TGTGCCAGCAGTCCGCGGATCGGAGATACGCAGTATTTT. This gives the protein CASSPRIGDTQYF.

V usage is TRBV19 and J usage is TRBJ1-5; D may be TRBD1 (5 bases). The length of the CDR3 is 14 residues. Germline values: CDR1 LNHDA, CDR2 SQIVND (reference sequence). V was trimmed by 8 bases and J by 2 bases, leaving 13 bases between them. The DNA of the CDR3 is TGTGCCAGTCAAGGCCCGGGGGGCAATCAGCCCCAGCATTTT. It specifies CASQGPGGNQPQHF.

The chain joins TRBV5-1 to TRBJ2-2; 8 bases are shared with TRBD2. The CDR3 spans 16 residues. In germline, CDR1 is SGHRS, CDR2 YFSETQ. The ends lost 4 bases at V and 4 bases at J; junction bases unmatched: 9. The CDR3 is CASSPGLAVATGELFF. In DNA form, the CDR3 reads TGCGCCAGCAGCCCCGGACTAGCCGTCGCCACCGGGGAGCTGTTTTTT.

The CDR3: CASSRTGMNTEAFF. As DNA, the CDR3 is TGTGCCAGCAGTAGGACAGGGATGAACACTGAAGCTTTCTTT. The chain uses TRBV7-2 and TRBJ1-1, with TRBD1 identical over 8 bases. The CDR3 is made up of 14 amino acids. Germline trimming cut 6 bases from V and 0 bases from J; bases unmatched to any gene: 3. The germline V gene has CDR1 SGHTA and CDR2 FQGNSA.

Comment on this clone: A junction end diverges from the germline sequence, so it may reflect a read error. The chain is built from TRBV19 and TRBJ1-4; no definite D call. This CDR3 has 15 residues. The germline V gene encodes CDR1 LNHDA and CDR2 SQIVND (reference sequence). This CDR3 is CASSTPRSTNEKLFF. The CDR3 DNA reads TGTGCCAGTAGTACCCCCCGGTCAACCAATGAAAAACTGTTTTTT.

This clone was recorded once. The sample contains more than one DNA sequence encoding this CDR3. The chain combines TRBV7-9 with TRBJ2-7, with 12 bases lining up with TRBD1. The CDR3 is 16 amino acids. Germline V CDR1 and CDR2: SEHNR, FQNEAQ (reference sequence). V was pared by 7 bases and J by 5 bases, with 12 bases of the junction left unmatched. In DNA, the CDR3 is TGTGCCAGCAACCTAGCCGGGACAGGGGGCAGCGACGAGCAGTACTTC. Translating gives CASNLAGTGGSDEQYF.

The V gene is TRBV6-4, the J gene TRBJ2-7; D unresolved. The length of the CDR3 is 14 residues. The V end lost 9 bases, the J end lost 4 bases, and 19 bases lay between the germline ends. CDR1 is MRHNA, CDR2 SNTAGT, per germline. CDR3 amino acids: CARGPTPPLYEQYF. The CDR3, as DNA: TGTGCCAGAGGCCCCACCCCCCCCCTGTACGAGCAGTACTTC.

The chain couples TRBV18 to TRBJ1-5; weak D call: TRBD1 (5 bases). The V gene lost 3 bases and the J gene lost 0 bases, with 9 bases spanning the gap. The CDR3 spans 15 residues. Germline V gene data show CDR1 as KGHSH and CDR2 as LQKENI. The CDR3: CASSPGRTSNQPQHF. The DNA for the CDR3 is TGTGCCAGCTCACCGGGACGGACTAGCAATCAGCCCCAGCATTTT.

The chain combines TRBV9 with TRBJ2-2; D may be TRBD2 (5 bases). The CDR3 consists of 15 residues. The germline gives CDR1 SGDLS, CDR2 YYNGEE. Trimming took 2 bases from V and 7 from J, leaving 15 bases between them. CDR3 sequence reads: CASSVRGSELGELFF. CDR3 nucleotides: TGTGCCAGCAGCGTCCGTGGGAGTGAGCTCGGGGAGCTGTTTTTT.

This rearrangement joins TRBV2 to TRBJ1-6; 9 nucleotides agree with TRBD1. CDR1 and CDR2 (germline): SNHLY, FYNNEI. There are 16 residues in the CDR3. V lost 9 bases and J lost 9; bases outside the gene matches: 15. CDR3 sequence reads: CASRPGQGSSGSPLHF. The CDR3 DNA sequence: TGTGCCAGTCGGCCGGGACAGGGCTCTTCGGGTTCACCCCTCCACTTT.

This chain uses TRBV28 with TRBJ1-4; 7 bases line up with TRBD1. In germline, CDR1 is MDHEN, CDR2 SYDVKM. This CDR3 has 19 residues. J lost 0 bases, V lost 5 bases, and 15 bases had no gene match. The CDR3 region has the DNA TGTGCCAGCAGTCCCCACGCAGGGGGTGGTGGGTCAACTAATGAAAAACTGTTTTTT. Its protein product is CASSPHAGGGGSTNEKLFF.

J is TRBJ2-4 and V is TRBV10-2; 7 bases map to TRBD1. J gave up 0 bases and V 6 bases, and 11 bases lay outside the gene matches. The CDR3 is 17 amino acids. From germline, CDR1 is WSHSY and CDR2 SAAADI. The DNA of the CDR3 is TGCGCCAGCAGGGCAGGGCAGGGGGATCTAGCCAAAAACATTCAGTACTTC. This sequence encodes CASRAGQGDLAKNIQYF.

Of note for this clone: This specimen includes other DNA sequences encoding the same CDR3. The chain uses TRBV6-6 and TRBJ2-1; 8 bases are shared with TRBD2. CDR1 MNHNY and CDR2 SVGAGI come from the germline V gene (reference sequence). The CDR3 has 14 amino acids. V dropped 5 bases and J dropped 0; count of bases not matched to a gene: 0. DNA of the CDR3: TGTGCCAGCAGTAGCGGGAGCTCCTACAATGAGCAGTTCTTC. Its protein is CASSSGSSYNEQFF.

The chain links TRBV11-2 to TRBJ2-1; possible D gene TRBD2, 6 bases. CDR3 length equals 15 residues. CDR1 is SGHAT, CDR2 FQNNGV, per germline. The V end lost 5 bases, the J end lost 2 bases, and 13 bases lay between the germline ends. CDR3 sequence (DNA): TGTGCCAGCAGCCTCGGGGGACTCCCCTACAATGAGCAGTTCTTC. It yields the protein CASSLGGLPYNEQFF. Combining the CDR3 with reference TRBV11-2 and TRBJ2-1 gives the whole variable domain EAGVAQSPRYKIIEKRQSVAFWCNPISGHATLYWYQQILGQGPKLLIQFQNNGVVDDSQLPKDRFSAERLKGVDSTLKIQPAKLEDSAVYLCASSLGGLPYNEQFFGPGTRLTVL.

This chain links TRBV4-1 with TRBJ1-1; D remains ambiguous. CDR3 length equals 14 residues. Germline assignment: CDR1 MGHRA and CDR2 YSYEKL. Trimming shortened V by 4 bases and J by 1 base, and 10 bases separated the two germline ends. The CDR3, as DNA: TGCGCCAGCAGCCCACTACTGAAGAACACTGAAGCTTTCTTT. Protein product: CASSPLLKNTEAFF.

The chain combines TRBV30 with TRBJ2-7, with no clear D. Trimming cost V 2 bases and J 11 bases, with 16 bases left between them. CDR1 and CDR2 (germline): GTSNPN, SVGIG (reference sequence). The CDR3 has 12 residues. The DNA for the CDR3 is TGTGCCTGGAGTAGCAGTTCGGCAGATAAGTACTTC. Protein sequence: CAWSSSSADKYF.

CDR3 protein: CASSTQGVATYEQYF. The CDR3 nucleotides are TGTGCCAGCAGCACCCAGGGGGTGGCCACTTACGAGCAGTACTTC. The V call is TRBV7-8, the J call TRBJ2-7; 7 nucleotides agree with TRBD1. Germline-derived CDR1 and CDR2 are SGHVS and FQNEAQ. This CDR3 has 15 residues. V gave up 5 bases and J gave up 4 bases; unmatched junction bases: 11. Full variable domain (missing parts from reference TRBV7-8 and TRBJ2-7): GAGVSQSPRYKVAKRGQDVALRCDPISGHVSLFWYQQALGQGPEFLTYFQNEAQLDKSGLPSDRFFAERPEGSVSTLKIQRTQQEDSAVYLCASSTQGVATYEQYFGPGTRLTVT.

The V and J genes are TRBV7-2 and TRBJ1-5; 10 positions agree with TRBD1. This CDR3 has 16 residues. The trim removed 3 bases at V and 3 bases at J, leaving 5 bases unmatched. Germline V gives CDR1 SGHTA, CDR2 FQGNSA. Here the CDR3 reads CASSFRGTGVNQPQHF. The CDR3, as DNA: TGTGCCAGCAGCTTTCGAGGGACAGGGGTCAATCAGCCCCAGCATTTT.

Here the CDR3 reads CATALTGISYEQYF. The CDR3 DNA is TGTGCCACCGCTCTAACGGGCATCTCCTACGAGCAGTACTTC. This rearrangement joins TRBV27 to TRBJ2-7; D not resolved. The V and J ends lost 10 bases and 0 bases respectively, with 16 bases between them. From germline, CDR1 is MNHEY and CDR2 SMNVEV (reference sequence). The CDR3 runs 14 residues.